The following is a T cell receptor (beta chain) sequence with its context. What it recognizes is unknown. This sample was taken from a study of OX40 agonist ivuxolimab in advanced cancers. CDR1 SGHNT and CDR2 YYREEE come from the germline V gene (reference sequence). The CDR3 runs 16 residues. Trimming cost V 3 bases and J 4 bases, with 16 bases left between them. Profiling relied on immunoSEQ multiplex PCR, and the TCRdb table lists in-frame clones only, not all of them. Of about 59,000 clones listed, nearly 85% are singletons. Study-level points and caveats: On average, CD8+ T cells showed a greater number of expanded clones than CD4+.

The chain has TRBV5-4 and TRBJ1-4; D call uncertain. The sequences come from CD4+ or CD8+ T cells sorted from blood, collected in a trial of the OX40 agonist ivuxolimab. This sequence originates from an adult with an advanced solid tumor such as melanoma, head and neck, liver or kidney cancer. The CDR3 here is CASSSTPTALNEKLFF. CDR3 DNA: TGTGCCAGCAGCTCTACTCCAACCGCGCTTAATGAAAAACTGTTTTTT.